Listed below are T cell receptor beta chains from one sample, sequenced in a study of T cell responses to AZD1222 COVID-19 vaccine. The repertoire was sequenced with immunoSEQ multiplex PCR; TCRdb's copy has only in-frame clones and lacks some. The sample has under 95,000 clones; 88% are singletons. Specimen: peripheral blood, collected 28 days after the second AZD1222 dose. The receptors come from an adult who received the AZD1222 COVID-19 vaccine. The CDR3 runs from the conserved cysteine through the conserved F or W. The order of the fields is clone size, J gene, V gene, D gene, CDR3 protein, CDR3 DNA. D genes are given only for firm matches. Some rows have no size entry. The others give once, few or many, or a class for an expanded clone.

. TRBJ2-1 TRBV28 . CASSSAGYTRDNEQFF TGTGCCAGCAGTTCCGCCGGATACACCCGGGACAATGAGCAGTTCTTC
. TRBJ1-1 TRBV6-5 . CASGYTEAFF TGTGCCAGCGGGTACACTGAAGCTTTCTTT
. TRBJ1-2 TRBV4-2 . CASSTPGTTIGYTF TGTGCCAGCAGCACCCCGGGGACTACTATAGGCTACACCTTC
. TRBJ2-3 TRBV4-3 TRBD2 CASSQEKRDTDTQYF TGCGCCAGCAGCCAAGAAAAGCGGGATACTGATACGCAGTATTTT
. TRBJ2-6 TRBV6-2/TRBV6-3 . CASSSARGANVLTF TGTGCCAGCAGTTCCGCCCGGGGGGCCAACGTCCTGACTTTC
. TRBJ2-7 TRBV10-3 . CAISESASGGVYEQYF TGTGCCATCAGTGAGTCGGCCTCCGGGGGAGTCTACGAGCAGTACTTC
. TRBJ2-1 TRBV18 TRBD2 CASSSRLASYNEQFF TGTGCCAGCTCTTCACGACTAGCCTCCTACAATGAGCAGTTCTTC
. TRBJ2-2 TRBV11-3 TRBD2 CASSPRGGNGELFF TGTGCCAGCAGCCCCCGGGGAGGGAACGGGGAGCTGTTTTTT
. TRBJ1-2 TRBV6-2/TRBV6-3 TRBD1 CASSYTGGSLYGYTF TGTGCCAGCAGTTACACAGGGGGCTCACTCTATGGCTACACCTTC
. TRBJ2-3 TRBV7-7 . CASAPGRTDTQYF TGTGCTAGCGCCCCCGGCCGCACAGATACGCAGTATTTT
few TRBJ1-4 TRBV30 . CACGPTTGTEKLFF TGTGCCTGTGGTCCAACAACGGGGACAGAAAAACTGTTTTTT
. TRBJ2-2 TRBV11-3 TRBD2 CASRGGTSGTGELFF TGTGCCAGCAGGGGGGGGACTAGCGGCACCGGGGAGCTGTTTTTT
. TRBJ2-7 TRBV6-5 . CASAPGHPYEQYF TGTGCCAGCGCCCCGGGACATCCCTACGAGCAGTACTTC
. TRBJ2-7 TRBV6-1 . CASSERNREMDEQYF TGTGCCAGCAGTGAACGGAACAGGGAAATGGACGAGCAGTACTTC
. TRBJ1-5 TRBV6-5 . CASSSDMRSNQPQHF TGTGCCAGCAGTTCGGACATGCGTAGCAATCAGCCCCAGCATTTT
. TRBJ2-5 TRBV10-2 . CASSEGGTHETQYF TGCGCCAGCAGTGAAGGAGGGACACACGAGACCCAGTACTTC
. TRBJ1-1 TRBV7-9 . CASSFQDSNTEAFF TGTGCCAGCAGCTTCCAGGACTCCAACACTGAAGCTTTCTTT
. TRBJ2-7 TRBV29-1 TRBD2 CSVEGLRGRDLYEQYF TGCAGCGTTGAAGGCTTGCGCGGGAGGGATCTCTACGAGCAGTACTTC
. TRBJ1-2 TRBV14 . CASSHGTTTSYGYTF TGTGCCAGCAGCCATGGGACAACGACCAGCTATGGCTACACCTTC
once TRBJ1-1 TRBV7-9 . CASSFETEAFF TGTGCCAGCAGCTTCGAGACTGAAGCTTTCTTT
. TRBJ2-5 TRBV27 . CASKETQYF TGTGCCAGTAAAGAGACCCAGTACTTC
once TRBJ2-7 TRBV24-1 . CATSDIGGYEQYF TGTGCCACCAGTGACATCGGCGGCTACGAGCAGTACTTC
. TRBJ2-3 TRBV6-1 TRBD2 CASSELAGRTDTQYF TGTGCCAGCAGTGAACTAGCGGGACGCACAGATACGCAGTATTTT
. TRBJ1-1 TRBV19 TRBD1 CASSTARQGDTEAFF TGTGCCAGTAGCACTGCCAGACAGGGGGACACTGAAGCTTTCTTT
. TRBJ2-5 TRBV9 TRBD1 CASTRRGTGGSETQYF TGTGCCAGCACCCGTAGGGGGACAGGGGGTTCGGAGACCCAGTACTTC
. TRBJ1-2 TRBV5-1 . CASSLAPNYGYTF TGCGCCAGCAGCTTGGCCCCTAACTATGGCTACACCTTC
. TRBJ1-5 TRBV19 . CASSMGFQPQHF TGTGCCAGTAGTATGGGGTTCCAGCCCCAGCATTTT
once TRBJ1-1 TRBV29-1 . CSVGGGSTEAFF TGCAGCGTTGGTGGAGGGTCCACTGAAGCTTTCTTT
. TRBJ2-6 TRBV24-1 . CATSDQHRDGDSGANVLTF TGTGCCACCAGTGATCAGCACCGGGACGGGGACTCTGGGGCCAACGTCCTGACTTTC
. TRBJ2-2 TRBV5-8 TRBD1 CASGMTGGVLDTGELFF TGTGCCAGCGGTATGACAGGGGGCGTTTTAGACACCGGGGAGCTGTTTTTT
once TRBJ2-5 TRBV5-4 . CASSLGRVQETQYF TGTGCCAGCAGCTTGGGTAGAGTCCAAGAGACCCAGTACTTC
few TRBJ2-7 TRBV11-2 . CASNRDGPRQYF TGTGCCAGCAATCGGGACGGCCCTAGGCAGTACTTC
. TRBJ2-7 TRBV18 TRBD1 CASSPRRDRTYEQYF TGTGCCAGCTCACCGCGTCGGGACAGGACCTACGAGCAGTACTTC